Below are 5 T cell receptor beta chains sequenced from a single sample in a study of cytomegalovirus exposure and HLA in healthy donors. The PCR employed 60 Vbeta primers together with 13 Jbeta primers. Produced via immunoSEQ multiplex PCR; TCRdb's table is partial and in-frame only. The sample table sets out 200,000 to 250,000 clones. The sequenced sample was PBMCs. These receptors were obtained from a woman in her twenties or thirties in good health and CMV-seropositive.

The V call is TRBV30, the J call TRBJ1-3; D remains ambiguous. V was clipped by 4 bases and J by 4 bases, with 8 bases between them. Germline CDR1 and CDR2: GTSNPN and SVGIG (reference sequence). CDR3 size: 12 residues. Here the CDR3 DNA reads TGTGCCTGGAAAGATCAGGGAAACACCATATATTTT. This translates into CAWKDQGNTIYF.

V and J are TRBV19 and TRBJ1-4; maybe TRBD1 (5 bases). V was trimmed by 4 bases and J by 0 bases, leaving 9 bases between them. The CDR3 has 15 residues. Germline lookup yields CDR1 LNHDA and CDR2 SQIVND (reference sequence). This CDR3 is CASSKQAATNEKLFF. The CDR3 nucleotides are TGTGCCAGTAGTAAACAGGCTGCAACTAATGAAAAACTGTTTTTT.

This chain uses TRBV10-3 with TRBJ1-4, with TRBD1 matching over 12 bases. Germline assignment: CDR1 ENHRY and CDR2 SYGVKD. CDR3 length: 19 amino acids. The V gene end was trimmed by 2 bases and the J gene end by 0 bases; junction bases not matched to a gene: 7. The CDR3 is CAISEPGGQGASTNEKLFF. The CDR3, as DNA: TGTGCCATCAGTGAGCCCGGGGGACAGGGGGCTTCAACTAATGAAAAACTGTTTTTT.

Here the CDR3 DNA reads TGTGCCAGCAGCGGACTAGCGGGGGCCCTGGGATTAGATACGCAGTATTTT. Residues: CASSGLAGALGLDTQYF. The rearrangement links TRBV9 to TRBJ2-3; 12 nucleotides align to TRBD2. V was clipped by 3 bases and J by 5 bases; unmatched bases: 10. This CDR3 is built from 17 residues. Germline values: CDR1 SGDLS, CDR2 YYNGEE. The whole variable domain, filled in from reference TRBV9 and TRBJ2-3, reads DSGVTQTPKHLITATGQRVTLRCSPRSGDLSVYWYQQSLDQGLQFLIQYYNGEERAKGNILERFSAQQFPDLHSELNLSSLELGDSALYFCASSGLAGALGLDTQYFGPGTRLTVL.

The chain employs TRBV13 and TRBJ1-6; TRBD1 is a possible D gene (6 bases). CDR3 length equals 16 residues. The germline gives CDR1 PRHDT, CDR2 FYEKMQ (reference sequence). The V and J ends lost 6 bases and 0 bases respectively, with 12 bases between them. CDR3 in amino acids: CASSPGQSSYNSPLHF. In nucleotides, the CDR3 is TGTGCCAGCAGTCCCGGACAGAGCTCCTATAATTCACCCCTCCACTTT.